Each of the 3 T cell receptor beta chains below was sequenced from the same sample in a study of cytomegalovirus exposure and HLA in healthy donors. A multiplex PCR was run with 60 Vbeta primers and 13 Jbeta primers. Measured with immunoSEQ multiplex PCR; TCRdb has only the in-frame clones, and not every one. This sample's table has some 130,000 clones. Sequenced: PBMCs. These TCRs come from a woman aged 60-75 years in good health and CMV-seronegative.

The chain carries TRBV10-3 and TRBJ2-2, with D perhaps matching TRBD1 (6 bases). Looked up from germline, CDR1 is ENHRY and CDR2 is SYGVKD. V gave up 0 bases and J gave up 6 bases, with 14 bases separating them. The CDR3 length is 16 residues. Here the CDR3 reads CAISESQSRQAGELFF. The CDR3 DNA follows: TGTGCCATCAGTGAGTCCCAATCGAGACAGGCCGGGGAGCTGTTTTTT.

V usage is TRBV27 and J usage is TRBJ2-7, with D possibly TRBD2 on 6 matching bases. The CDR3 runs to 15 residues. Trimming took 2 bases from V and 2 from J, leaving 13 bases between them. The germline V gene encodes CDR1 MNHEY and CDR2 SMNVEV (reference sequence). The CDR3 nucleotides are TGTGCCAGCAGTTTAGGGCGGGAAACCCCCTACGAGCAGTACTTC. Translating it yields CASSLGRETPYEQYF.

The chain carries TRBV5-1 and TRBJ1-6, with unresolved D. CDR1 SGHRS and CDR2 YFSETQ come from the germline V gene. This CDR3 spans 14 amino acids. V was pared by 2 bases and J by 8 bases, with 11 bases between. As DNA, the CDR3 is TGCGCCAGCAGCTTCCTGGGCGCCGATTCACCCCTCCACTTT. It translates to CASSFLGADSPLHF.